The rows below give T cell receptor beta chains drawn from one sample of a study of cytomegalovirus exposure and HLA in healthy donors. Assay used: immunoSEQ multiplex PCR; TCRdb lists only in-frame clones, some missing. The profile shows about 120,000 clones, under 90% of them singletons. Input material: PBMCs. The source of these receptors is a woman aged 25 to 45 in good health and CMV-seronegative. The CDR3 runs from the conserved cysteine through the conserved F or W. Fields, in order: V gene, clone size, D gene, J gene, CDR3 protein, CDR3 DNA. D genes are given only for firm matches. Only part of the rows carry a size: once, few, many, or a class if the clone is expanded.

V gene: TRBV9; clone size: .; D gene: TRBD1; J gene: TRBJ1-6; CDR3 protein: CASSVETDRGWNSPLHF; CDR3 DNA: TGTGCCAGCAGCGTAGAAACGGACAGGGGATGGAATTCACCCCTCCACTTT
V gene: TRBV2; clone size: .; D gene: .; J gene: TRBJ1-6; CDR3 protein: CASSNRGGEGNSPLHF; CDR3 DNA: TGTGCCAGCAGTAACCGGGGGGGGGAAGGCAATTCACCCCTCCACTTT
V gene: TRBV9; clone size: .; D gene: TRBD1; J gene: TRBJ1-1; CDR3 protein: CASGQGVGTEAFF; CDR3 DNA: TGTGCCAGCGGACAGGGGGTCGGCACTGAAGCTTTCTTT
V gene: TRBV5-1; clone size: .; D gene: .; J gene: TRBJ1-1; CDR3 protein: CASSFNQGRNTEAFF; CDR3 DNA: TGCGCCAGCAGCTTTAATCAAGGGAGGAACACTGAAGCTTTCTTT
V gene: TRBV5-5; clone size: .; D gene: .; J gene: TRBJ2-3; CDR3 protein: CASSLSFRSRADTQYF; CDR3 DNA: TGTGCCAGCAGCTTAAGCTTCCGGTCGCGGGCAGATACGCAGTATTTT
V gene: TRBV7-2; clone size: many; D gene: .; J gene: TRBJ1-2; CDR3 protein: CASSLAPRNYGYTF; CDR3 DNA: TGTGCCAGCAGCTTAGCGCCTCGGAACTATGGCTACACCTTC
V gene: TRBV5-6; clone size: .; D gene: .; J gene: TRBJ2-3; CDR3 protein: CASSLVGASGLSGTQYF; CDR3 DNA: TGTGCCAGCAGCTTGGTGGGGGCTAGCGGACTTTCAGGTACGCAGTATTTT
V gene: TRBV19; clone size: .; D gene: .; J gene: TRBJ2-7; CDR3 protein: CASSIVRGSYEQYF; CDR3 DNA: TGTGCCAGTAGTATAGTACGAGGATCCTACGAGCAGTACTTC
V gene: TRBV4-2; clone size: .; D gene: .; J gene: TRBJ1-2; CDR3 protein: CASSQDNTENYGYTF; CDR3 DNA: TGTGCCAGCAGCCAAGATAATACAGAGAACTATGGCTACACCTTC
V gene: TRBV11-2; clone size: .; D gene: .; J gene: TRBJ1-1; CDR3 protein: CASSLGGYAVEAFF; CDR3 DNA: TGTGCCAGCAGCTTAGGCGGGTACGCCGTTGAAGCTTTCTTT
V gene: TRBV7-6; clone size: .; D gene: TRBD2; J gene: TRBJ2-3; CDR3 protein: CASSPRGGDTQYF; CDR3 DNA: TGTGCCAGCAGCCCCCGCGGGGGAGATACGCAGTATTTT
V gene: TRBV13; clone size: .; D gene: .; J gene: TRBJ2-7; CDR3 protein: CASSLLSYEQYF; CDR3 DNA: TGTGCCAGCAGCCTACTCTCCTACGAGCAGTACTTC
V gene: TRBV7-2; clone size: once; D gene: TRBD1; J gene: TRBJ1-2; CDR3 protein: CASSLDRAGQGYGYTF; CDR3 DNA: TGTGCCAGCAGCTTAGATCGGGCGGGACAGGGCTATGGCTACACCTTC
V gene: TRBV10-3; clone size: .; D gene: TRBD1; J gene: TRBJ1-4; CDR3 protein: CAIREGQGNEKLFF; CDR3 DNA: TGTGCCATCCGTGAAGGACAGGGGAATGAAAAACTGTTTTTT
V gene: TRBV7-9; clone size: .; D gene: TRBD2; J gene: TRBJ2-1; CDR3 protein: CASSAGLAPNEQFF; CDR3 DNA: TGTGCCAGCAGCGCGGGACTAGCGCCCAATGAGCAGTTCTTC
V gene: TRBV10-3; clone size: .; D gene: TRBD2; J gene: TRBJ2-1; CDR3 protein: CAISGTSGGSYNEQFF; CDR3 DNA: TGTGCCATCAGTGGGACTAGCGGGGGGTCCTACAATGAGCAGTTCTTC
V gene: TRBV7-2; clone size: many; D gene: TRBD2; J gene: TRBJ2-1; CDR3 protein: CASSFLPSGGRGNEQFF; CDR3 DNA: TGTGCCAGCAGCTTTCTGCCTAGCGGGGGGCGGGGAAATGAGCAGTTCTTC
V gene: TRBV5-1; clone size: .; D gene: .; J gene: TRBJ2-6; CDR3 protein: CASSSGQPPNVLTF; CDR3 DNA: TGCGCCAGCAGCTCCGGACAACCCCCCAACGTCCTGACTTTC
V gene: TRBV10-1; clone size: .; D gene: .; J gene: TRBJ2-7; CDR3 protein: CASSPSVGQGLTSYEQYF; CDR3 DNA: TGCGCCAGCAGCCCCTCCGTAGGTCAGGGGTTAACCTCCTACGAGCAGTACTTC
V gene: TRBV7-9; clone size: once; D gene: .; J gene: TRBJ1-1; CDR3 protein: CASMAAGSGSEAFF; CDR3 DNA: TGTGCTTCTATGGCCGCGGGTAGTGGTTCTGAAGCTTTCTTT
V gene: TRBV2; clone size: .; D gene: .; J gene: TRBJ1-3; CDR3 protein: CASSEGGSGNTIYF; CDR3 DNA: TGTGCCAGCAGTGAAGGAGGCTCTGGAAACACCATATATTTT
V gene: TRBV10-3; clone size: once; D gene: .; J gene: TRBJ2-2; CDR3 protein: CAISDPRVAGELFF; CDR3 DNA: TGTGCCATCAGTGACCCCCGGGTCGCCGGGGAGCTGTTTTTT
V gene: TRBV19; clone size: .; D gene: .; J gene: TRBJ2-3; CDR3 protein: CASSHRRYTDTQYF; CDR3 DNA: TGTGCCAGTAGCCACAGGAGATACACAGATACGCAGTATTTT
V gene: TRBV15; clone size: .; D gene: TRBD1; J gene: TRBJ1-1; CDR3 protein: CATRGTGMKDTEAFF; CDR3 DNA: TGTGCCACCCGGGGGACAGGGATGAAGGACACTGAAGCTTTCTTT
V gene: TRBV7-2; clone size: .; D gene: .; J gene: TRBJ1-6; CDR3 protein: CASSPGHDSPLHF; CDR3 DNA: TGTGCCAGCAGCCCGGGACACGATTCACCCCTCCACTTT
V gene: TRBV7-9; clone size: many; D gene: .; J gene: TRBJ1-1; CDR3 protein: CASTPFGGGRESNTEAFF; CDR3 DNA: TGTGCCAGCACCCCGTTTGGAGGAGGTAGGGAATCGAACACTGAAGCTTTCTTT
V gene: TRBV6-4; clone size: few; D gene: .; J gene: TRBJ2-2; CDR3 protein: CASSDSGSTGELFF; CDR3 DNA: TGTGCCAGCAGTGACTCCGGGTCCACCGGGGAGCTGTTTTTT
V gene: TRBV27; clone size: .; D gene: TRBD1; J gene: TRBJ2-6; CDR3 protein: CASSFDRGGANVLTF; CDR3 DNA: TGTGCCAGCAGTTTCGACAGGGGTGGGGCCAACGTCCTGACTTTC
V gene: TRBV7-2; clone size: few; D gene: .; J gene: TRBJ1-3; CDR3 protein: CASSLMAGSGNTIYF; CDR3 DNA: TGTGCCAGCAGCTTAATGGCAGGGTCTGGAAACACCATATATTTT
V gene: TRBV15; clone size: .; D gene: .; J gene: TRBJ1-1; CDR3 protein: CATSRDLVSAEAFF; CDR3 DNA: TGTGCCACCAGCAGAGATCTGGTCTCGGCTGAAGCTTTCTTT
V gene: TRBV2; clone size: .; D gene: .; J gene: TRBJ2-1; CDR3 protein: CASQIGGSSYNEQFF; CDR3 DNA: TGTGCCTCTCAAATCGGGGGAAGCTCCTACAATGAGCAGTTCTTC
V gene: TRBV7-2; clone size: .; D gene: TRBD2; J gene: TRBJ2-5; CDR3 protein: CASSWGLAGEETQYF; CDR3 DNA: TGTGCCAGCAGCTGGGGACTAGCGGGGGAGGAGACCCAGTACTTC
V gene: TRBV18; clone size: .; D gene: .; J gene: TRBJ1-3; CDR3 protein: CASSPGASGNTIYF; CDR3 DNA: TGTGCCAGCTCACCAGGGGCCTCTGGAAACACCATATATTTT
V gene: TRBV9; clone size: .; D gene: .; J gene: TRBJ1-1; CDR3 protein: CASSPQGIPNTEAFF; CDR3 DNA: TGTGCCAGCAGCCCACAGGGTATCCCGAACACTGAAGCTTTCTTT
V gene: TRBV5-4; clone size: .; D gene: TRBD1; J gene: TRBJ2-2; CDR3 protein: CASSVRDRGTGELFF; CDR3 DNA: TGTGCCAGCAGCGTCCGGGACAGGGGTACCGGGGAGCTGTTTTTT
V gene: TRBV5-4; clone size: .; D gene: TRBD1; J gene: TRBJ2-1; CDR3 protein: CASSRQGGNNEQFF; CDR3 DNA: TGTGCCAGCAGCAGACAGGGGGGAAACAATGAGCAGTTCTTC
V gene: TRBV30; clone size: .; D gene: .; J gene: TRBJ1-2; CDR3 protein: CAWSVSRNYGYTF; CDR3 DNA: TGTGCCTGGAGTGTGTCCAGAAACTATGGCTACACCTTC
V gene: TRBV9; clone size: .; D gene: TRBD2; J gene: TRBJ2-7; CDR3 protein: CASGGLAEYEQYF; CDR3 DNA: TGTGCCAGCGGGGGACTAGCAGAGTACGAGCAGTACTTC
V gene: TRBV27; clone size: .; D gene: TRBD1; J gene: TRBJ2-5; CDR3 protein: CASSPLGGQGAETQYF; CDR3 DNA: TGTGCCAGCAGCCCCCTGGGGGGACAGGGGGCGGAGACCCAGTACTTC
V gene: TRBV19; clone size: .; D gene: .; J gene: TRBJ1-2; CDR3 protein: CASSIGYRANYGYTF; CDR3 DNA: TGTGCCAGTAGTATAGGGTACAGGGCCAACTATGGCTACACCTTC
V gene: TRBV11-3; clone size: .; D gene: TRBD1; J gene: TRBJ2-3; CDR3 protein: CASSLGVWGQGADTQYF; CDR3 DNA: TGTGCCAGCAGCTTAGGAGTTTGGGGACAGGGGGCAGATACGCAGTATTTT
V gene: TRBV7-2; clone size: .; D gene: .; J gene: TRBJ2-5; CDR3 protein: CASSPRGTQYF; CDR3 DNA: TGTGCCAGCAGCCCTCGGGGGACCCAGTACTTC
V gene: TRBV9; clone size: once; D gene: TRBD2; J gene: TRBJ2-2; CDR3 protein: CASSVVAGGNTGELFF; CDR3 DNA: TGTGCCAGCAGCGTAGTAGCGGGGGGGAACACCGGGGAGCTGTTTTTT
V gene: TRBV30; clone size: .; D gene: .; J gene: TRBJ2-7; CDR3 protein: CAWLPHGSSYEQYF; CDR3 DNA: TGTGCCTGGTTACCCCACGGTAGTTCCTACGAGCAGTACTTC
V gene: TRBV5-1; clone size: .; D gene: TRBD2; J gene: TRBJ2-7; CDR3 protein: CASSAQGGLEQYF; CDR3 DNA: TGCGCCAGCAGCGCCCAGGGAGGGCTCGAGCAGTACTTC
V gene: TRBV5-1; clone size: medium-sized; D gene: .; J gene: TRBJ2-3; CDR3 protein: CASSLAAPGGTDTQYF; CDR3 DNA: TGCGCCAGCAGCTTGGCCGCTCCCGGGGGCACAGATACGCAGTATTTT
V gene: TRBV7-2; clone size: .; D gene: .; J gene: TRBJ1-6; CDR3 protein: CASSLGAGGHSPLHF; CDR3 DNA: TGTGCCAGCAGCTTAGGAGCCGGGGGGCATTCACCCCTCCACTTT
V gene: TRBV6-5; clone size: .; D gene: .; J gene: TRBJ1-1; CDR3 protein: CASQRALNTEAFF; CDR3 DNA: TGTGCCAGTCAGAGGGCGCTGAACACTGAAGCTTTCTTT
V gene: TRBV9; clone size: .; D gene: .; J gene: TRBJ1-2; CDR3 protein: CASSVDANYGYTF; CDR3 DNA: TGTGCCAGCAGCGTAGACGCGAACTATGGCTACACCTTC
V gene: TRBV29-1; clone size: .; D gene: .; J gene: TRBJ2-7; CDR3 protein: CSVEEARVGEQYF; CDR3 DNA: TGCAGCGTTGAAGAGGCCAGGGTAGGCGAGCAGTACTTC
V gene: TRBV4-3; clone size: .; D gene: .; J gene: TRBJ2-1; CDR3 protein: CASSQANEQFF; CDR3 DNA: TGCGCCAGCAGCCAAGCTAATGAGCAGTTCTTC
V gene: TRBV11-3; clone size: .; D gene: TRBD1; J gene: TRBJ1-2; CDR3 protein: CASSSEGGDGYTF; CDR3 DNA: TGTGCCAGCAGCTCAGAAGGGGGCGACGGCTACACCTTC
V gene: TRBV5-1; clone size: .; D gene: .; J gene: TRBJ2-7; CDR3 protein: CASSLVPGAYEQYF; CDR3 DNA: TGCGCCAGCAGCTTGGTTCCGGGAGCCTACGAGCAGTACTTC
V gene: TRBV11-2; clone size: .; D gene: .; J gene: TRBJ2-7; CDR3 protein: CASSSRGGYEQYF; CDR3 DNA: TGTGCCAGCAGCTCGAGGGGAGGCTACGAGCAGTACTTC
V gene: TRBV6-6; clone size: .; D gene: TRBD1; J gene: TRBJ2-4; CDR3 protein: CASSLDRRQYF; CDR3 DNA: TGTGCCAGCAGTTTGGACAGGAGGCAGTACTTC